The clone carrying this T cell receptor beta chain was detected a few times. What it binds is not known. This entry is derived from a study of cytomegalovirus exposure and HLA in healthy donors. Germline lookup yields CDR1 LNHDA and CDR2 SQIVND (reference sequence). The V gene lost 2 bases and the J gene lost 0 bases, with 10 bases spanning the gap. CDR3 length: 15 amino acids. The PCR contained 60 Vbeta and 13 Jbeta primers. In the original analysis: Counted up in a later analysis, unique TCR beta chains came to about 80 million, with around 9.9 million shared. The method was immunoSEQ multiplex PCR; TCRdb's version includes in-frame clones alone and lacks a portion of them. V and J calls and clone size are as listed in that table; D and trimming were resolved from the DNA. The sample consists of about 170,000 clones, over 70% of them appearing once. Overall study results and limits: A later analysis appeared to link common viral pathogens to several of the most significant clusters. An ancestry cluster, one associated with Asian ancestry, reportedly showed fewer N-insertions than the 666-donor mean in a later analysis.

Material for sequencing was PBMCs. The receptor comes from a woman in her fifties or sixties in good health and CMV-seropositive. The V and J genes are TRBV19 and TRBJ1-1; D remains ambiguous. The CDR3, as DNA: TGTGCCAGTAGTATACAGGACTTAATGAACACTGAAGCTTTCTTT. Encoded protein: CASSIQDLMNTEAFF.